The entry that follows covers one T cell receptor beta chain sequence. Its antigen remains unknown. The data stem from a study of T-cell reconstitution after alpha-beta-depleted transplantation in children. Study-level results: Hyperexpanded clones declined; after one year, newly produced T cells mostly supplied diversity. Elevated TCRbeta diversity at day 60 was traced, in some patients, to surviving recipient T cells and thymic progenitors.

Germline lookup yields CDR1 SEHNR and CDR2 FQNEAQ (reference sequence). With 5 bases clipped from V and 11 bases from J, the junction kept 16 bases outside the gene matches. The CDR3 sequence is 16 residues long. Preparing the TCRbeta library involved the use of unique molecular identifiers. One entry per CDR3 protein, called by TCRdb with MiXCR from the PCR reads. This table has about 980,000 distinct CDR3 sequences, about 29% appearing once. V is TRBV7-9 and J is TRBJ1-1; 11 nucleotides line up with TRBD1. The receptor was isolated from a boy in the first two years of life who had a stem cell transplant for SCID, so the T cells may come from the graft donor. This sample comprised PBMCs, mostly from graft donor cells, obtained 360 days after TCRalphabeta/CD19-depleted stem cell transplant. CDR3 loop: CASSPVGGQGVSRAFF. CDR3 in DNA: TGTGCCAGCAGCCCCGTGGGGGGACAGGGGGTTTCAAGGGCTTTCTTT. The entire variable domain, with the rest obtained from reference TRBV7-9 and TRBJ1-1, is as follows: DTGVSQNPRHKITKRGQNVTFRCDPISEHNRLYWYRQTLGQGPEFLTYFQNEAQLEKSRLLSDRFSAERPKGSFSTLEIQRTEQGDSAMYLCASSPVGGQGVSRAFFGQGTRLTVV.